The TCR beta chain under discussion was sequenced for a study of regulatory T cells in long-lasting Graves disease. Time point in this sample: newly diagnosed GD, antithyroid drugs for less than 3 months. RNA extracted from PBMCs served as the sequencing template. This CDR3 spans 13 amino acids. V lost 3 bases and J 3 bases, leaving 9 bases between the germline ends. CDR1 and CDR2 (germline): SGHRS, YFSETQ. iRepertoire HTBI primers and Arm-PCR of CDR3 regions built TCR beta libraries. MiXCR, run by TCRdb on the multiplex PCR reads, gives a single entry per CDR3 protein. The table includes around 500,000 distinct CDR3 sequences, about 15% detected once. This same sample was also part of a study on T cells in Graves' hyperthyroidism and ophthalmopathy.

The input for sequencing was peripheral blood mononuclear cells (PBMCs), taken at new diagnosis, from a patient treated with antithyroid drugs. This receptor was obtained from a woman aged 35-65 years with Graves disease. V gene TRBV5-1 combines with J gene TRBJ1-1; D gene uncertain. The CDR3 nucleotides read TGCGCCAGCAGCTCGCGAGTTGACACTGAAGCTTTCTTT. This translates into CASSSRVDTEAFF.